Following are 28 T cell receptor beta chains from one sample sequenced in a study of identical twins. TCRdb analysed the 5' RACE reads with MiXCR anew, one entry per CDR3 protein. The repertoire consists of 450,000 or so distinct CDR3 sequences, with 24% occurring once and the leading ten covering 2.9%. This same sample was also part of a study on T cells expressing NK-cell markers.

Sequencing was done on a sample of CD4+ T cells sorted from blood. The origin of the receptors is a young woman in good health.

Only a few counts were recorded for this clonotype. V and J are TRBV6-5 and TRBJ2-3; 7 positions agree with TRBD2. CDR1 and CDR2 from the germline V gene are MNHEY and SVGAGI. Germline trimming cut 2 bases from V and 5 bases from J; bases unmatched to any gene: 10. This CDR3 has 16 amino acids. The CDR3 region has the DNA TGTGCCAGCAGTTACCCCGCACGAACTAGCGTAGATACGCAGTATTTT. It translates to CASSYPARTSVDTQYF.

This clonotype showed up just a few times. The CDR3, as DNA: TGCGCCAGCAGCTTAAGGCAGGGGAACACCGGGGAGCTGTTTTTT. As protein: CASSLRQGNTGELFF. The V call is TRBV5-1, the J call TRBJ2-2; TRBD1 might be the D (5 bases). This CDR3 is built from 15 residues. Germline values: CDR1 SGHRS, CDR2 YFSETQ. Trimming shortened V by 2 bases and J by 1 base, and 9 bases separated the two germline ends.

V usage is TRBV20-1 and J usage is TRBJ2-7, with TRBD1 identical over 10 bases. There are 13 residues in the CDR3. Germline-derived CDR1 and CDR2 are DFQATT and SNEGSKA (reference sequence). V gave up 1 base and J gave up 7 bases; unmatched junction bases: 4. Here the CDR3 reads CSARGWTGGEQYF. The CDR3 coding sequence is TGCAGTGCTAGAGGGTGGACAGGGGGGGAGCAGTACTTC.

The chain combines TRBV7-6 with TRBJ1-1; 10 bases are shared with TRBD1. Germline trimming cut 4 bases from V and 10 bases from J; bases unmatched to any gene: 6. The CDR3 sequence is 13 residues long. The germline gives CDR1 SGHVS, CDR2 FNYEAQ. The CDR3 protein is CASSSPGQGIAFF. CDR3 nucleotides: TGTGCCAGCAGCTCTCCGGGACAGGGGATAGCTTTCTTT.

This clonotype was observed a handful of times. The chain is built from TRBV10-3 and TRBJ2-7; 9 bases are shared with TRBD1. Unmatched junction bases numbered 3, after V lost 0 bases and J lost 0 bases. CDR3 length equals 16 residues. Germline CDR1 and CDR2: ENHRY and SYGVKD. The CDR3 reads CAISESGQGNSYEQYF. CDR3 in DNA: TGTGCCATCAGTGAGTCAGGACAGGGGAACTCCTACGAGCAGTACTTC.

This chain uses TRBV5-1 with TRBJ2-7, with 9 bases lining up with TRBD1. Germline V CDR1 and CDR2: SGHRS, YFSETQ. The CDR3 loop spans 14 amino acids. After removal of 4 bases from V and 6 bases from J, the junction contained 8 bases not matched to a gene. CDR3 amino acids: CASSVRDRDSEQYF. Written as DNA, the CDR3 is TGCGCCAGCAGCGTCCGGGACAGGGACTCCGAGCAGTACTTC.

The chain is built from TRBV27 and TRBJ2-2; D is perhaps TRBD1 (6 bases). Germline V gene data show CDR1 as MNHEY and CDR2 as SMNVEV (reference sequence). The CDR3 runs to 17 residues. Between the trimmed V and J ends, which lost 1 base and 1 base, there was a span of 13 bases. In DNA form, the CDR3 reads TGTGCCAGCAGTTTATTCGGAAGGGGGTGGAACACCGGGGAGCTGTTTTTT. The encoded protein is CASSLFGRGWNTGELFF.

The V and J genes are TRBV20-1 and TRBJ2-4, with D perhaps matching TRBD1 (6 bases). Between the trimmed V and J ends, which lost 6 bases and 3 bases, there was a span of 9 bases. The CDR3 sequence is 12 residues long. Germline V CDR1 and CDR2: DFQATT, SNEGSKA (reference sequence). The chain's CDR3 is CSADSYKNIQYF. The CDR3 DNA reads TGCAGTGCGGACAGTTACAAAAACATTCAGTACTTC.

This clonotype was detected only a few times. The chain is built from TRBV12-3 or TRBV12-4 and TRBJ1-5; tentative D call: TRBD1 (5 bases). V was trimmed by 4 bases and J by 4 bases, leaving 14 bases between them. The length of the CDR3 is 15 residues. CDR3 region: CASSSRVPLNQPQHF. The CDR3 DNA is TGTGCCAGCAGTTCCAGGGTGCCCCTAAATCAGCCCCAGCATTTT.

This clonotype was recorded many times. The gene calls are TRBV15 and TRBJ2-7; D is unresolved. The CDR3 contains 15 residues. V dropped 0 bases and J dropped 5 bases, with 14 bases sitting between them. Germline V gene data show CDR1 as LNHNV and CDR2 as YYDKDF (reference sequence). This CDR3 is CATSRDPNLGNEQYF. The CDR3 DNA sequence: TGTGCCACCAGCAGAGATCCCAACCTAGGCAACGAGCAGTACTTC.

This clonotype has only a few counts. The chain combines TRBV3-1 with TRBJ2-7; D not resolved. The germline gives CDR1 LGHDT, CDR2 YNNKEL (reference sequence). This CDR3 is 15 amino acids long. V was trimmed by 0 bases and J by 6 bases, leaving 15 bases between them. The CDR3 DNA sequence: TGTGCCAGCAGCCAAGACCGCGGCAGGCTAGGCGAGCAGTACTTC. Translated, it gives CASSQDRGRLGEQYF.

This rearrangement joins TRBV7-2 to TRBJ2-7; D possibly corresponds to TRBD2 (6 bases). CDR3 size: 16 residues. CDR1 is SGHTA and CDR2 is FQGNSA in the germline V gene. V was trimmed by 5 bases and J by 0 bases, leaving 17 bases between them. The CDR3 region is CASSRTLAESSYEQYF. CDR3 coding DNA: TGTGCCAGCAGCCGAACCTTAGCGGAGAGCTCCTACGAGCAGTACTTC.

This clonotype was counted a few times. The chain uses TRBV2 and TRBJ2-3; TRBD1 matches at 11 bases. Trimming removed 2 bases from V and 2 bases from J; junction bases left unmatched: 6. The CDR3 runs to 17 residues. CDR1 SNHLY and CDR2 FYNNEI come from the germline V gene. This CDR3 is CASSERGQGVSTDTQYF. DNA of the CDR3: TGTGCCAGCAGTGAAAGGGGACAGGGGGTGTCCACAGATACGCAGTATTTT.

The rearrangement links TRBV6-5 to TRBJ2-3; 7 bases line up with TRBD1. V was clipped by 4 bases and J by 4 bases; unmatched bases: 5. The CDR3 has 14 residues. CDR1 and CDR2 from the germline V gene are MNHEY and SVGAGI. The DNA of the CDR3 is TGTGCCAGCAGTTCGGGACAGCCCGCAGATACGCAGTATTTT. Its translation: CASSSGQPADTQYF.

As DNA, the CDR3 is TGTGCCAGCAGTTTGTGGGACAGGGAATATGGCTACACCTTC. Translated, it gives CASSLWDREYGYTF. The chain has TRBV12-3 or TRBV12-4 and TRBJ1-2, with TRBD1 matching 9 bases. This CDR3 is 14 amino acids long. V lost 3 bases and J lost 5; bases outside the gene matches: 4.

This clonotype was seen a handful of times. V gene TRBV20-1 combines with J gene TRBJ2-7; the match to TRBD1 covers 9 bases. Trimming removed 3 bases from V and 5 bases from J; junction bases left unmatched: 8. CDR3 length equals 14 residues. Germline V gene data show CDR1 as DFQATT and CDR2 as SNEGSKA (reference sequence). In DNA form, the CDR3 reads TGCAGTGCTAGGGGATTAAGGACAGGGGACGAGCAGTACTTC. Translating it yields CSARGLRTGDEQYF.

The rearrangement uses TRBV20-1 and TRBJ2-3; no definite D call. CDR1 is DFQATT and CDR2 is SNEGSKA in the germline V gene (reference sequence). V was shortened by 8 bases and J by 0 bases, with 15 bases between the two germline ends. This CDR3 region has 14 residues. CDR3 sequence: CSTRDFPSTDTQYF. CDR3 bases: TGCAGTACTCGAGACTTTCCTAGCACAGATACGCAGTATTTT.

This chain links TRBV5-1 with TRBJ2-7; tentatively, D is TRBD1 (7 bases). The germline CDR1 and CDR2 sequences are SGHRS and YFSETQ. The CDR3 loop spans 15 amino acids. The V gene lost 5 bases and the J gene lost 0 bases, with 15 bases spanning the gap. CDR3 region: CASRRDSISSYEQYF. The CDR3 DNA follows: TGCGCCAGCAGGCGGGACAGCATTAGCTCCTACGAGCAGTACTTC.

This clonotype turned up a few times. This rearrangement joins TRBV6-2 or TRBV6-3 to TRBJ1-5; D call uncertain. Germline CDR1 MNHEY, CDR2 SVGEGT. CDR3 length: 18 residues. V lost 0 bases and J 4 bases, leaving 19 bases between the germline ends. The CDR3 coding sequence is TGTGCCAGCAGTTACTCGAACCGCCTGGCGGTAAGAAATCAGCCCCAGCATTTT. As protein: CASSYSNRLAVRNQPQHF.

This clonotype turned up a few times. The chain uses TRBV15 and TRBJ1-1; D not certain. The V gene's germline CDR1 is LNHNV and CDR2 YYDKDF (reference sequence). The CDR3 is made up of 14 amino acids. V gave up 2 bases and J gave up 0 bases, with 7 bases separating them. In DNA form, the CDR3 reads TGTGCCACCAGCAGATACCGTATGAACACTGAAGCTTTCTTT. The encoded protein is CATSRYRMNTEAFF.

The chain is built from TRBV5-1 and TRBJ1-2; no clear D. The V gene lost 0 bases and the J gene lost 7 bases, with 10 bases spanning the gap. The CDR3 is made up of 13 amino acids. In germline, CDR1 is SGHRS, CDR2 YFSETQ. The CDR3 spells CASSLEASVGYTF. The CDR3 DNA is TGCGCCAGCAGCTTGGAAGCGTCGGTTGGCTACACCTTC.

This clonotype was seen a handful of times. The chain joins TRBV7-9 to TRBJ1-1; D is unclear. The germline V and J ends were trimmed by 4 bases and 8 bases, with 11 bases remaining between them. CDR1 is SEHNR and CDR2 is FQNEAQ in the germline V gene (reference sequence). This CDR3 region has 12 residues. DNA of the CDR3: TGTGCCAGCAGCTCGGGTCCCGGGGAAGCTTTCTTT. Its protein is CASSSGPGEAFF.

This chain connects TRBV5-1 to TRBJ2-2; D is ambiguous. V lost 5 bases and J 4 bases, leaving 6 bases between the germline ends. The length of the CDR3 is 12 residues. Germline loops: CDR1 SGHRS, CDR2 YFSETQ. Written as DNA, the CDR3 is TGCGCCAGCAGGGATAGCACCGGGGAGCTGTTTTTT. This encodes CASRDSTGELFF.

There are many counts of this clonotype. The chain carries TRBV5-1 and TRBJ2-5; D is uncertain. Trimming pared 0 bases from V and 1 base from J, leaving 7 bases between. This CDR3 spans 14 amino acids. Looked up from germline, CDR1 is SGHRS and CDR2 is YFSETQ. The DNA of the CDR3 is TGCGCCAGCAGCTTGGCCTCGATCCAAGAGACCCAGTACTTC. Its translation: CASSLASIQETQYF.

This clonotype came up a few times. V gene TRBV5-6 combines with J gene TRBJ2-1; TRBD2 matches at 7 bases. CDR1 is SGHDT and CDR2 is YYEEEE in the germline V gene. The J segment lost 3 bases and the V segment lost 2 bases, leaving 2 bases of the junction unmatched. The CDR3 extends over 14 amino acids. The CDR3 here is CASSLAGIYNEQFF. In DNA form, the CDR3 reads TGTGCCAGCAGCTTAGCGGGGATCTACAATGAGCAGTTCTTC.

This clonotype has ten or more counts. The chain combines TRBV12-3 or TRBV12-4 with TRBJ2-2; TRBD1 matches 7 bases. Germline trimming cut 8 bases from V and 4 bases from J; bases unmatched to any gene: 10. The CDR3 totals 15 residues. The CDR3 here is CASDPPGTVTGELFF. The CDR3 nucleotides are TGTGCCAGCGACCCCCCCGGGACAGTCACCGGGGAGCTGTTTTTT.

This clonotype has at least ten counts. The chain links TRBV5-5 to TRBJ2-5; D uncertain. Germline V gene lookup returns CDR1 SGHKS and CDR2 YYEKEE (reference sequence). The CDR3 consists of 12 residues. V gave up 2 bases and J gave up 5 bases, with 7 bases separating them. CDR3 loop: CASSLFVETQYF. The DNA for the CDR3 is TGTGCCAGCAGCTTATTTGTGGAGACCCAGTACTTC.

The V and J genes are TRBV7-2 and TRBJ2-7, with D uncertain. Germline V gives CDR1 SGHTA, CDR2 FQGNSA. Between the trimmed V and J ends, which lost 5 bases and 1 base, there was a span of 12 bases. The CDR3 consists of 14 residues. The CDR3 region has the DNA TGTGCCAGCAGCCCGAGGCAGGCATCCTACGAGCAGTACTTC. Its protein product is CASSPRQASYEQYF.